A single sample gave rise to the 25 T cell receptor beta chains below, sequenced in a study of T-cell memory formation after mild COVID-19. TCRdb reprocessed the 5' RACE reads with MiXCR, giving one entry per CDR3 protein. The sample lists fewer than 350,000 distinct CDR3 sequences, approximately 8% occurring once. What was sequenced was PBMCs or a T cell subset sorted from them (not recorded which). All receptors come from a man aged 18 to 29 who had mild COVID-19 (a few samples of this study predate the infection). Cell type and time point are not known.

This chain joins TRBV5-6 and TRBJ2-7, with 7 bases lining up with TRBD1. V was clipped by 10 bases and J by 3 bases; unmatched bases: 7. The CDR3 consists of 12 residues. Germline V gene sequence: CDR1 SGHDT, CDR2 YYEEEE. The CDR3 sequence: CARRGQNYEQYV. In DNA form, the CDR3 reads TGTGCCCGCCGGGGACAGAACTACGAGCAGTACGTC.

The chain couples TRBV5-1 to TRBJ2-1; TRBD2 agrees at 9 bases. This CDR3 is 16 amino acids long. Germline lookup yields CDR1 SGHRS and CDR2 YFSETQ. With V trimmed by 5 bases and J by 5 bases, 11 bases remained unmatched. The DNA for the CDR3 is TGCGCCAGCAGGTTCATCGAAGCGGGGGGCAACAATGAGCAGTTCTTC. Protein product: CASRFIEAGGNNEQFF. The whole variable domain, filled in from reference TRBV5-1 and TRBJ2-1, reads KAGVTQTPRYLIKTRGQQVTLSCSPISGHRSVSWYQQTPGQGLQFLFEYFSETQRNKGNFPGRFSGRQFSNSRSEMNVSTLELGDSALYLCASRFIEAGGNNEQFFGPGTRLTVL.

This clonotype has more than one count but fewer than ten. V and J are TRBV11-2 and TRBJ2-2; D is uncertain. The germline V and J ends were trimmed by 5 bases and 6 bases, with 16 bases remaining between them. In germline, CDR1 is SGHAT, CDR2 FQNNGV. CDR3 length: 15 residues. DNA for the CDR3: TGTGCCAGCAGCCCGATAATTCTGGTTCCCGGGGAGCTGTTTTTT. Its translation: CASSPIILVPGELFF.

A few counts support this clonotype. This rearrangement joins TRBV2 to TRBJ1-1; D is ambiguous. CDR3 length equals 13 residues. V was shortened by 8 bases and J by 0 bases, with 10 bases between the two germline ends. Germline V gene sequence: CDR1 SNHLY, CDR2 FYNNEI. The CDR3 protein is CASCRMMNTEAFF. In nucleotides, the CDR3 is TGTGCCAGCTGCCGGATGATGAACACTGAAGCTTTCTTT. The full variable domain, with the rest looked up from reference TRBV2 and TRBJ1-1, is EPEVTQTPSHQVTQMGQEVILRCVPISNHLYFYWYRQILGQKVEFLVSFYNNEISEKSEIFDDQFSVERPDGSNFTLKIRSTKLEDSAMYFCASCRMMNTEAFFGQGTRLTVV.

The V and J genes are TRBV6-2 or TRBV6-3 and TRBJ2-2; unclear D gene. Germline values: CDR1 MNHEY, CDR2 SVGEGT. V lost 5 bases to trimming and J lost 3 bases, with 22 bases between them. This CDR3 comprises 18 residues. The CDR3 loop is CASSALRRLSPHTGELFF. CDR3 DNA: TGTGCCAGCAGTGCTCTACGGCGACTTAGCCCACACACCGGGGAGCTGTTTTTT.

The V call is TRBV29-1, the J call TRBJ2-3, with D unclear. V lost 7 bases and J lost 6, with 8 bases in between. The germline V gene encodes CDR1 SQVTM and CDR2 ANQGSEA. This CDR3 region has 10 residues. The CDR3 region is CSGGSDTQYF. The CDR3 nucleotides read TGCAGCGGCGGCTCTGATACGCAGTATTTT.

This clonotype was seen a handful of times. V is TRBV4-3 and J is TRBJ2-6, with TRBD1 matching 7 bases. The CDR3 runs 20 residues. Losses at the gene ends were 0 bases for V and 0 bases for J; bases not matched to a gene: 11. Germline loops: CDR1 LGHNA, CDR2 YSLEER. The CDR3, as DNA: TGCGCCAGCAGCCAAGATTTAGGGACAGCCCTAGGCTCTGGGGCCAACGTCCTGACTTTC. It translates to CASSQDLGTALGSGANVLTF.

The chain couples TRBV12-3 or TRBV12-4 to TRBJ1-3; a weak D match, TRBD1 (5 bases). This CDR3 has 13 residues. V was shortened by 7 bases and J by 5 bases, with 12 bases between the two germline ends. CDR3 sequence reads: CASTKDSRNTIYF. The CDR3, as DNA: TGTGCCAGCACCAAAGACAGCAGAAACACCATATATTTT.

This clonotype was observed many times. This rearrangement joins TRBV5-1 to TRBJ2-2; 12 nucleotides line up with TRBD2. Germline CDR1 is SGHRS and CDR2 is YFSETQ. V dropped 4 bases and J dropped 4; count of bases not matched to a gene: 11. The CDR3 runs 18 residues. CDR3 residues: CASSHQLAGGPRTGELFF. CDR3 nucleotide sequence: TGCGCCAGCAGCCACCAACTAGCGGGGGGCCCCCGCACCGGGGAGCTGTTTTTT.

This clonotype has at least ten counts. This chain joins TRBV4-3 and TRBJ2-3; 13 positions match TRBD2. This CDR3 region has 17 residues. From germline, CDR1 is LGHNA and CDR2 YSLEER. V lost 1 base to trimming and J lost 4 bases; unmatched junction nucleotides: 5. CDR3 residues: CASSQGWTSGGADTQYF. The DNA of the CDR3 is TGCGCCAGCAGCCAAGGCTGGACTAGCGGGGGCGCAGATACGCAGTATTTT.

As DNA, the CDR3 is TGTGCCAGCAGCCGTCGACAGGGCAATCAGCCCCAGCATTTT. It yields the protein CASSRRQGNQPQHF. The chain combines TRBV12-3 or TRBV12-4 with TRBJ1-5, with a weak D call TRBD1 (6 bases). The CDR3 length is 14 residues. Trimming shortened V by 6 bases and J by 2 bases, and 11 bases separated the two germline ends.

This sequence joins TRBV7-6 and TRBJ2-7; 9 bases are shared with TRBD2. CDR1 is SGHVS and CDR2 is FNYEAQ in the germline V gene. The CDR3 totals 14 residues. Trimming took 5 bases from V and 7 from J; bases not matched to a gene: 9. CDR3 sequence (DNA): TGTGCCAGCAGCCCCCAAGGGCTAGCGGGGGAGCAGTACTTC. It specifies CASSPQGLAGEQYF.

The sample holds a few counts of this clonotype. V is TRBV10-3 and J is TRBJ2-5; the match to TRBD2 covers 7 bases. From germline, CDR1 is ENHRY and CDR2 SYGVKD. J gave up 5 bases and V 0 bases, and 6 bases lay outside the gene matches. The CDR3 spans 15 residues. CDR3 protein: CAISESVTSFETQYF. The CDR3 coding sequence is TGTGCCATCAGTGAGTCGGTGACTAGCTTCGAGACCCAGTACTTC.

The chain combines TRBV7-2 with TRBJ1-2; D gene unclear. There are 16 residues in the CDR3. Germline V gives CDR1 SGHTA, CDR2 FQGNSA. V lost 0 bases and J 3 bases, leaving 14 bases between the germline ends. CDR3 bases: TGTGCCAGCAGCTTAGCCAGCGATCAGTTCCACTATGGCTACACCTTC. Protein sequence: CASSLASDQFHYGYTF.

The chain is built from TRBV11-2 and TRBJ2-7, with D possibly TRBD1 on 5 matching bases. Trimming stripped 7 bases from V and 5 bases from J, with 12 bases between. Germline CDR1 SGHAT, CDR2 FQNNGV. There are 12 residues in the CDR3. In DNA form, the CDR3 reads TGTGCCAGCAAACTCAGACAGAACGAGCAGTACTTC. Its translation: CASKLRQNEQYF.

This clonotype has ten or more counts. The chain recombines TRBV18 with TRBJ2-4; 9 positions agree with TRBD1. The germline V gene has CDR1 KGHSH and CDR2 LQKENI. V was pared by 3 bases and J by 8 bases, with 8 bases of the junction left unmatched. This CDR3 comprises 15 residues. This CDR3 is CASSPGTGNWDIQYF. CDR3 bases: TGTGCCAGCTCACCCGGGACAGGGAATTGGGACATTCAGTACTTC.

Ten or more counts support this clonotype. J is TRBJ2-5 and V is TRBV15; D may be TRBD2 (5 bases). The CDR3 loop spans 13 amino acids. V was trimmed by 3 bases and J by 3 bases, leaving 8 bases between them. Germline V lookup: CDR1 LNHNV, CDR2 YYDKDF (reference sequence). The CDR3 protein is CATSRDGKETQYF. CDR3 bases: TGTGCCACCAGCAGGGACGGGAAAGAGACCCAGTACTTC.

The chain combines TRBV5-1 with TRBJ2-7; 9 bases align to TRBD1. Germline values: CDR1 SGHRS, CDR2 YFSETQ. J gave up 6 bases and V 0 bases, and 4 bases lay outside the gene matches. The length of the CDR3 is 14 residues. The CDR3 DNA is TGCGCCAGCAGCTTGGCCGGGACAGGGAGCGAGCAGTACTTC. Its translation is CASSLAGTGSEQYF.

The genes are TRBV18 and TRBJ1-3, with TRBD1 as a possible D gene (5 bases). Germline CDR1 and CDR2: KGHSH and LQKENI. V lost 3 bases and J 3 bases, leaving 15 bases between the germline ends. The CDR3 contains 16 residues. The CDR3 loop reads CASSPAAGTFGNTIYF. The CDR3 nucleotides are TGTGCCAGCTCACCCGCGGCGGGGACCTTTGGAAACACCATATATTTT. Filled out from reference TRBV18 and TRBJ1-3, the complete variable domain reads NAGVMQNPRHLVRRRGQEARLRCSPMKGHSHVYWYRQLPEEGLKFMVYLQKENIIDESGMPKERFSAEFPKEGPSILRIQQVVRGDSAAYFCASSPAAGTFGNTIYFGEGSWLTVV.

The rearrangement uses TRBV6-5 and TRBJ2-1, with TRBD2 identical over 10 bases. Germline CDR1 MNHEY, CDR2 SVGAGI. The CDR3 sequence is 15 residues long. The trim removed 7 bases at V and 4 bases at J, leaving 7 bases unmatched. DNA for the CDR3: TGTGCCAGCAAAAGAAGCGGGGGGGGATACAATGAGCAGTTCTTC. Protein sequence: CASKRSGGGYNEQFF.

The gene calls are TRBV10-3 and TRBJ1-4; D remains ambiguous. Trimming stripped 6 bases from V and 4 bases from J, with 12 bases between. Germline values: CDR1 ENHRY, CDR2 SYGVKD. This CDR3 contains 14 residues. As DNA, the CDR3 is TGTGCCATCAGAGCGCAATACAATAATGAAAAACTGTTTTTT. The encoded protein is CAIRAQYNNEKLFF.

This clonotype was observed a handful of times. V is TRBV6-4 and J is TRBJ2-3; D might be TRBD2 (7 bases). V shed 0 bases and J shed 6 bases, with 13 bases lying between them. Germline CDR1 is MRHNA and CDR2 is SNTAGT. The CDR3 contains 15 residues. The CDR3 DNA follows: TGTGCCAGCAGTGACTCGATCGGGGGGCCGGATACGCAGTATTTT. It translates to CASSDSIGGPDTQYF.

This clonotype was detected only a few times. V and J are TRBV12-3 or TRBV12-4 and TRBJ2-1; possible D gene TRBD2, 7 bases. This CDR3 spans 15 amino acids. The germline V and J ends were trimmed by 3 bases and 5 bases, with 14 bases remaining between them. Here the CDR3 reads CASSFRGGAHNEQFF. In DNA form, the CDR3 reads TGTGCCAGCAGTTTTCGAGGGGGGGCCCACAATGAGCAGTTCTTC.

This clonotype was observed a handful of times. This chain links TRBV10-2 with TRBJ2-3, with D tentatively TRBD1 or TRBD2 (6 bases each). CDR3 length equals 16 residues. The germline V and J ends were trimmed by 10 bases and 3 bases, with 23 bases remaining between them. The germline V gene encodes CDR1 WSHSY and CDR2 SAAADI. The CDR3 DNA reads as TGCGCCACCGCTCTTTTTGGGGGGCAACGGACAGATACGCAGTATTTT. Its translation: CATALFGGQRTDTQYF.

J is TRBJ1-1 and V is TRBV7-2; D remains unclear. The germline V gene has CDR1 SGHTA and CDR2 FQGNSA. The CDR3 contains 15 residues. V lost 0 bases and J lost 4, with 12 bases in between. Here the CDR3 reads CASSLATTRGTEAFF. Here the CDR3 DNA reads TGTGCCAGCAGCTTAGCAACCACCCGGGGCACTGAAGCTTTCTTT.